This TCR beta chain was captured by sequencing in a study of blood T cell repertoires in COVID-19. Across the whole study: COVID-19 samples collected from the United States, Italy and Spain covered acute and convalescent phases. In each case, the material was cDNA or gDNA derived from T cells, B-cell-depleted T cells, or PBMCs.

Trimming stripped 3 bases from V and 2 bases from J, with 10 bases between. Germline V gives CDR1 WSHSY, CDR2 SAAADI. The CDR3 is 15 amino acids. Study processing details: From reference gene primer amplification, estimates of nucleated cell counts were derived. Profiled with immunoSEQ multiplex PCR; TCRdb holds only in-frame clones, not every one. V, J and clone size derive from that table, while D and trimming were established from the DNA sequence. The data show 150,000 to 200,000 clones, with 65% to 90% seen just once and roughly 8.2% held by the top ten. The J gene is TRBJ2-2, the V gene TRBV10-2; D perhaps matches TRBD2 (6 bases). Source material: peripheral blood. The sequence came from a man between 60 and 70 years old with acute or convalescent COVID-19. CDR3 bases: TGCGCCAGCAGTGACTTAGCGGTTAACACCGGGGAGCTGTTTTTT. Translation gives CASSDLAVNTGELFF.